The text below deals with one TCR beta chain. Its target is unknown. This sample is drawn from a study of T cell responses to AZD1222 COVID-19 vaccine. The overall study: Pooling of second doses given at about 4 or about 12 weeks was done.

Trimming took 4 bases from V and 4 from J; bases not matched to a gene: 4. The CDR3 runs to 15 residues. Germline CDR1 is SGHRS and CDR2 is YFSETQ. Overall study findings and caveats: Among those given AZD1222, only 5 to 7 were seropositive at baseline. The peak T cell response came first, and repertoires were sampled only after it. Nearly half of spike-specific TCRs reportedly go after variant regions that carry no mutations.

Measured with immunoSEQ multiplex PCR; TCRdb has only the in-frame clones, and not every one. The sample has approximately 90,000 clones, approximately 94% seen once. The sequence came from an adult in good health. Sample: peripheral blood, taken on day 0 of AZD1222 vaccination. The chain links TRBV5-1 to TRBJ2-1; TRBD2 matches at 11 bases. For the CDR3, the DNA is TGCGCCAGCAGCGCGGGACTAGCGGATTACAATGAGCAGTTCTTC. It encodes CASSAGLADYNEQFF.